Given below is one T cell receptor (beta chain) in context. Its recognized antigen is unknown. Base qualities are not recorded, but no much larger clone differs from it by a single base. The entry originates in a study of cytomegalovirus exposure and HLA in healthy donors (dated by TCRdb to about 2017). Broadly, across the study: The 666 repertoires of the first cohort and the approximately 110 validation repertoires were produced on the same platform, according to a later analysis. The study was designed to test whether signatures of past pathogen exposure could be identified by cataloging public T cell receptors. In addition to the first cohort of 666 subjects, a separate validation cohort of 120 different subjects was used. To predict cytomegalovirus infection status, the study combined high-throughput TCR immunosequencing, statistical association of individual TCRs with disease status, and machine learning.

The donors were included in the validation cohort of some 120 subjects, a group kept apart from the approximately 650-subject first cohort. V is reduced by 1 base and J by 12 bases, leaving a spacing of 17 bases between them. Spanning cysteine to phenylalanine, the CDR3 consists of 14 amino acids. Of all the DNA, just the CDR3 is kept, 42 bases in frame from base 1. For CDR1 and CDR2, the germline V gene lists MGHRA and YSYEKL. The library was obtained by the immunoSEQ multiplex PCR assay. As for how the authors treated the data: A statistical classification framework was built for diagnosing cytomegalovirus status from the catalog of TCR beta chain sequences. Entries here come from immuneACCESS through TCRdb and include only in-frame sequences with V and J called. Some clones fail to appear in such tables; in the studies checked, an unresolved V gene covers under half of the shortfall, and the cause of the remainder is unknown. V and J calls and clone size are given by that table; D and trimming were obtained from the DNA. The table for this sample lists under 250,000 clones; about 81% of them were counted only once. Roughly 1.2% of the sample is in the top ten clones.

Study-wide findings and limitations: It was suggested by the authors that the approach could potentially be generalized to other disease states and immunological phenotypes. While some public TCRs were present in many individuals, most TCR sequences turned up only very rarely across donors. The study listed 150 to 200 TCR beta chains as associated with cytomegalovirus. In vitro tests confirmed that a few of the cytomegalovirus-associated TCR beta chains recognize cytomegalovirus antigens. Cytomegalovirus status was reported to be diagnosed by the classifier with high specificity and sensitivity in both the original and validation cohorts. Subsequent analysis determined that TCRs grouped into clusters in the first cohort also showed a tendency toward co-occurrence across the 120 validation repertoires, and about 94% of cluster scores exceeded 0. A later analysis had no HLA typing for the validation cohort, so co-occurrence there was scored across all 110 or so repertoires.

Sequencing input: PBMCs. This receptor was identified in a woman aged 25 to 39 in good health and CMV-seronegative. The chain is encoded by TRBV4-1 joined to TRBJ2-3, and TRBD2 may be the D gene, going by 7 matching bases. The CDR3 corresponds to CASSQVRMGGHQYF. The nucleotide sequence is given as TGCGCCAGCAGCCAAGTGAGGATGGGGGGGCATCAGTATTTT.